One TCR beta chain is described in this entry. Germline V gives CDR1 DFQATT, CDR2 SNEGSKA (reference sequence). The CDR3 has 16 residues. V was clipped by 6 bases and J by 0 bases, with 20 bases between them. These data belong to a study of response to subunit inactivated influenza vaccine. MiXCR was run by TCRdb on the RT-PCR reads, yielding one entry per CDR3 protein. The table includes approximately 500,000 distinct CDR3 sequences, approximately 15% detected once. J is TRBJ1-1 and V is TRBV20-1, with D possibly matching TRBD1 (6 bases). The receptor was derived from a man in his forties or fifties who received an inactivated influenza vaccine. The sample in question was PBMCs from blood, obtained about 11 days after vaccination. CDR3 in DNA: TGCAGTGCCAGGTCGCAGGGGAGGGTAATGAACACTGAAGCTTTCTTT. As protein: CSARSQGRVMNTEAFF.